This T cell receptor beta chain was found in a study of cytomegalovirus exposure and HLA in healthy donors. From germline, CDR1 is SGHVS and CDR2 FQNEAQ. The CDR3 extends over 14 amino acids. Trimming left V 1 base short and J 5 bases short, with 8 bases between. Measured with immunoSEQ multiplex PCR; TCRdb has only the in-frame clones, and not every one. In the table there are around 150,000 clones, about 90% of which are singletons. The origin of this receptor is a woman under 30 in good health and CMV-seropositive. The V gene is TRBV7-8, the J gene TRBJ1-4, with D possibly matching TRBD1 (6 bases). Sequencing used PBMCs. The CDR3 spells CASSLGTGNEKLFF. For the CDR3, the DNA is TGTGCCAGCAGCTTAGGAACAGGGAATGAAAAACTGTTTTTT.